The count of the clone carrying this T cell receptor beta chain is one. Its antigen is as yet unknown. The data are from a study of shared clonotypes between healthy human individuals. Findings of the study overall: Clonotypes that were shared across four donors made up around 5% of naive CD4 clonotypes. The researchers took only blood, and tissue repertoires probably look different.

Some clones are missing from TCRdb's copy, which holds only in-frame ones; the method was immunoSEQ multiplex PCR. This sample carries a few hundred thousand clones, more than 60% of them seen once, and the ten largest clones take about 10%. Between the trimmed V and J ends, which lost 10 bases and 5 bases, there was a span of 11 bases. This CDR3 spans 11 amino acids. The germline gives CDR1 MDHEN, CDR2 SYDVKM. Sequencing input: memory CD4+ T cells sorted from blood. As for subset: CD45RA-negative fraction. The rearrangement joins TRBV28 to TRBJ1-2; D unresolved. The sequence derives from a young man in good health. Here the CDR3 reads CATQRRYGYTF. The CDR3, as DNA: TGTGCCACCCAACGGAGATATGGCTACACCTTC.